This T cell receptor (beta chain) is from a study of patients and donors after allogeneic stem cell transplantation. In this sample, this clonotype turned up many times. V was trimmed by 2 bases and J by 0 bases, leaving 8 bases between them. CDR3 size: 15 residues. Germline CDR1 reads MNHEY; CDR2 reads SVGEGT. TCRdb reanalysed the RT-PCR reads using MiXCR and keeps one entry per CDR3 protein. The profile shows some 960,000 distinct CDR3 sequences, about a sixth of them singletons. Sample: blood, either unsorted or a sorted T cell fraction (not recorded which). The origin of this receptor is a human donor who was either an allogeneic HSCT recipient or a stem cell or donor lymphocyte infusion donor (not recorded which). It is not recorded whose cells these are; they may come from a transplant donor. V usage is TRBV6-2 or TRBV6-3 and J usage is TRBJ2-4, with D perhaps TRBD2 (6 bases). The CDR3 loop reads CASSYRGLAKNIQYF. For the CDR3, the DNA is TGTGCCAGCAGTTACAGGGGACTAGCCAAAAACATTCAGTACTTC.